A selection of T cell receptor beta chains follows, all from one sample in a study of identical twins. Using its own MiXCR run on the 5' RACE reads, TCRdb lists one record per CDR3 protein. The sample includes some 1,700,000 distinct CDR3 sequences, 32% seen only once; the top ten take over 0.25%. The sample was cord blood. These TCRs come from a newborn girl in good health. The CDR3 runs from the conserved cysteine through the conserved F or W. D genes are given only for firm matches. Some rows have no size entry. The others give once, few or many, or a class for an expanded clone.

TRBV5-1	NA	TRBJ2-5	NA	CASSFEVGPQETQYF	TGCGCCAGCAGCTTTGAAGTCGGCCCTCAAGAGACCCAGTACTTC
TRBV5-6	NA	TRBJ2-7	NA	CASSFSGQQYF	TGTGCCAGCAGCTTTAGTGGGCAGCAGTACTTC
TRBV5-1	few	TRBJ1-5	NA	CASSLGVSQPQHF	TGCGCCAGCAGCTTGGGGGTGTCTCAGCCCCAGCATTTT
TRBV7-2	NA	TRBJ1-2	NA	CASSLASLGYTF	TGTGCCAGCAGCTTAGCTAGTCTGGGCTACACCTTC
TRBV28	NA	TRBJ1-2	NA	CASKVGVYGYTF	TGTGCCAGCAAAGTCGGGGTCTATGGCTACACCTTC
TRBV12-3/TRBV12-4	many	TRBJ2-7	TRBD2	CASSLTSGVAYEQYF	TGTGCCAGCAGTTTGACTAGCGGGGTTGCCTACGAGCAGTACTTC
TRBV7-2	NA	TRBJ1-5	NA	CASSLSTGINQPQHF	TGTGCCAGCAGCTTATCGACAGGAATCAATCAGCCCCAGCATTTT
TRBV6-6	NA	TRBJ1-1	TRBD1	CASSDSDRWGEAFF	TGTGCCAGCAGTGACTCGGACAGGTGGGGTGAAGCTTTCTTT
TRBV7-6	few	TRBJ2-6	NA	CASSLEVAGANVLTF	TGTGCCAGCAGCTTAGAAGTGGCTGGGGCCAACGTCCTGACTTTC
TRBV10-3	NA	TRBJ1-6	NA	CAISGTANNSPLHF	TGTGCCATCAGTGGGACTGCTAATAATTCACCCCTCCACTTT
TRBV6-5	few	TRBJ1-2	NA	CAIHLFPSHYGYTF	TGTGCCATCCACCTGTTTCCGTCCCATTATGGCTACACCTTC
TRBV29-1	few	TRBJ2-7	NA	CSVDAGAREQYF	TGCAGCGTTGACGCAGGGGCTAGGGAGCAGTACTTC
TRBV5-1	NA	TRBJ2-1	NA	CASSSRQAYNEQFF	TGCGCCAGCAGCTCCCGGCAAGCCTACAATGAGCAGTTCTTC